These 30 T cell receptor beta chains originate from one sample sequenced in a study of CXCR3-negative and CXCR3-positive naive CD8 T cells. Carrying UMI labels, the TRB cDNA libraries were prepared through 5' RACE. TCRdb re-analyzed the 5' RACE reads; it lists each CDR3 protein once, without DNA. This sample's table reports some 41,000 distinct CDR3 sequences. Source material: memory CD8+ T cells from blood. The source is a human donor in good health. Some clones in this sample may be carry-over from other donors' samples.

V gene TRBV6-2 or TRBV6-3 combines with J gene TRBJ2-7; TCRdb gives TRBD1 as the D gene, but with no DNA this cannot be confirmed. The CDR3 consists of 16 residues. The germline CDR1 and CDR2 sequences are MNHEY and SVGEGT. The CDR3: CASSRGRDIRSYEQYF.

The chain joins TRBV7-6 to TRBJ2-2. There are 17 residues in the CDR3. The germline gives CDR1 SGHVS, CDR2 FNYEAQ. The CDR3 is CASSLDQETLSAGELFF.

This rearrangement joins TRBV10-1 to TRBJ2-7. The CDR3 sequence is 13 residues long. Germline V gene lookup returns CDR1 WNHNN and CDR2 SYGVQD (reference sequence). The CDR3 is CASSDSSSYEQYF.

The CDR3 spells CASSPEAGSGNEQFF. The chain employs TRBV4-3 and TRBJ2-1; checking the TCRdb D call of TRBD2 is not possible without DNA. This CDR3 region has 15 residues. The germline V gene encodes CDR1 LGHNA and CDR2 YSLEER.

The chain links TRBV4-3 to TRBJ2-2; checking the TCRdb D call of TRBD1 is not possible without DNA. Germline loops: CDR1 LGHNA, CDR2 YSLEER. The CDR3 covers 18 residues. The CDR3 loop reads CASSQDSEGGAQFGELFF.

The genes are TRBV7-8 and TRBJ2-7. Per germline, CDR1 SGHVS and CDR2 FQNEAQ. CDR3 size: 12 residues. The CDR3: CASSLWGIEQYF.

This chain joins TRBV12-3 or TRBV12-4 and TRBJ2-1; TCRdb picks TRBD2, but there is no DNA to check that call. The CDR3 spans 17 residues. CDR3: CASSGTSSGGSYNEQFF.

This chain links TRBV12-3 or TRBV12-4 with TRBJ2-4; the TCRdb D gene call, TRBD2, has no DNA to confirm it. The CDR3 length is 11 residues. The CDR3 reads CASTLGSLQYF.

The chain has TRBV4-2 and TRBJ2-5; TCRdb picks TRBD2, but there is no DNA to check that call. Germline CDR1 is LGHNA and CDR2 is YNFKEQ. This CDR3 is 15 amino acids long. The CDR3 sequence is CASSQAAGGLETQYF.

The chain combines TRBV6-4 with TRBJ2-1; checking the TCRdb D call of TRBD1 is not possible without DNA. This CDR3 spans 13 amino acids. Germline V gene lookup returns CDR1 MRHNA and CDR2 SNTAGT. CDR3 residues: CASSETDREGQFF.

The chain employs TRBV5-4 and TRBJ2-1; TCRdb's D call of TRBD1 is untestable without DNA. Germline V gene lookup returns CDR1 SGHNT and CDR2 YYREEE (reference sequence). The CDR3 totals 15 residues. The CDR3 reads CASSHGTGYRNEQFF.

The rearrangement joins TRBV27 to TRBJ1-2; with no DNA, the TCRdb D assignment of TRBD1 cannot be verified. The germline gives CDR1 MNHEY, CDR2 SMNVEV (reference sequence). This CDR3 is built from 16 residues. CDR3 residues: CASTPTRGQSNYGYTF.

The chain has TRBV20-1 and TRBJ2-3; TCRdb designates TRBD2, a call that cannot be tested without DNA. The length of the CDR3 is 12 residues. From germline, CDR1 is DFQATT and CDR2 SNEGSKA (reference sequence). The CDR3 protein is CSARAEGDTQYF.

This clonotype registers medium-sized by frequency. The chain uses TRBV13 and TRBJ2-5. The length of the CDR3 is 12 residues. Germline assignment: CDR1 PRHDT and CDR2 FYEKMQ (reference sequence). The CDR3 sequence is CASSLEMETQYF.

The V and J genes are TRBV4-3 and TRBJ2-1; the TCRdb call, TRBD1, lacks DNA for checking. This CDR3 spans 15 amino acids. Germline assignment: CDR1 LGHNA and CDR2 YSLEER. CDR3 residues: CASSQDRGSVDEQFF.

The gene calls are TRBV20-1 and TRBJ2-2; no DNA is available, so the TRBD2 call from TCRdb remains unchecked. The CDR3 spans 16 residues. Germline-derived CDR1 and CDR2 are DFQATT and SNEGSKA (reference sequence). CDR3 sequence reads: CSARAESQEGTGELFF.

The genes are TRBV2 and TRBJ1-1; lacking DNA, the TRBD1 call made by TCRdb goes unchecked. Germline-derived CDR1 and CDR2 are SNHLY and FYNNEI. The CDR3 covers 11 residues. This CDR3 is CASSDGADAFF.

This rearrangement joins TRBV6-4 to TRBJ2-1; TCRdb calls TRBD1, which cannot be checked without DNA. This CDR3 spans 15 amino acids. Germline V lookup: CDR1 MRHNA, CDR2 SNTAGT. CDR3: CASSDRGENYNEQFF.

The chain has TRBV7-9 and TRBJ2-1; TCRdb's D gene call, TRBD2, goes unchecked for lack of DNA. The CDR3 is 15 amino acids. The germline V gene has CDR1 SEHNR and CDR2 FQNEAQ (reference sequence). The CDR3 sequence: CASSFAGGAVNEQFF.

The rearrangement links TRBV7-2 to TRBJ2-5; checking the TCRdb D call of TRBD2 is not possible without DNA. Germline assignment: CDR1 SGHTA and CDR2 FQGNSA. This CDR3 is 18 amino acids long. The CDR3 loop reads CASSPAGLAGGRRETQYF.

V and J are TRBV7-6 and TRBJ2-1; no DNA is available, so the TRBD1 call from TCRdb remains unchecked. The CDR3 runs to 15 residues. The germline V gene has CDR1 SGHVS and CDR2 FNYEAQ. CDR3 loop: CASSLAPLSYNEQFF.

The rearrangement links TRBV28 to TRBJ2-2; checking the TCRdb D call of TRBD1 is not possible without DNA. The CDR3 is made up of 15 amino acids. The germline V gene has CDR1 MDHEN and CDR2 SYDVKM. CDR3: CASSLSGQHTGELFF.

V and J are TRBV14 and TRBJ1-5; TCRdb calls TRBD1, which cannot be checked without DNA. From germline, CDR1 is SGHDN and CDR2 FVKESK. The CDR3 contains 18 residues. CDR3 amino acids: CASSQDQGWGDSNQPQHF.

This chain uses TRBV7-6 with TRBJ1-2; there is no DNA to check the TCRdb D call of TRBD1. This CDR3 spans 13 amino acids. Germline CDR1 and CDR2: SGHVS and FNYEAQ. The CDR3 region is CASSPGGAYGYTF.

This clonotype counts as medium-sized by frequency. The chain couples TRBV20-1 to TRBJ2-7; lacking DNA, the TRBD2 call made by TCRdb goes unchecked. The CDR3 is 13 residues long. Germline V gene data show CDR1 as DFQATT and CDR2 as SNEGSKA (reference sequence). The CDR3 loop is CSGTSGGGYEQYF.

The J gene is TRBJ2-7, the V gene TRBV10-3. Germline CDR1 and CDR2: ENHRY and SYGVKD. The CDR3 is 14 residues long. The chain's CDR3 is CAISDSVDSYEQYF.

The rearrangement links TRBV4-1 to TRBJ1-5. The CDR3 consists of 15 residues. CDR1 and CDR2 (germline): MGHRA, YSYEKL. The chain's CDR3 is CASSQDLAGNQPQHF.

The chain couples TRBV12-5 to TRBJ2-1; TCRdb indicates TRBD2, and absent DNA this call remains unverified. The CDR3 totals 17 residues. The germline V gene encodes CDR1 LGHNT and CDR2 FRNRAP. This chain's CDR3 is CASGLIPSGGPRYEQFF.

The chain couples TRBV15 to TRBJ2-3; without DNA, the TCRdb call of TRBD2 cannot be checked. From germline, CDR1 is LNHNV and CDR2 YYDKDF (reference sequence). The length of the CDR3 is 15 residues. The CDR3 here is CATSRAGLAPDTQYF. Using reference TRBV15 and TRBJ2-3 for the parts outside the CDR3, the full variable domain is DAMVIQNPRYQVTQFGKPVTLSCSQTLNHNVMYWYQQKSSQAPKLLFHYYDKDFNNEADTPDNFQSRRPNTSFCFLDIRSPGLGDTAMYLCATSRAGLAPDTQYFGPGTRLTVL.

The genes are TRBV6-2 or TRBV6-3 and TRBJ1-6; with no DNA, the TCRdb D assignment of TRBD1 cannot be verified. This CDR3 has 14 amino acids. Germline CDR1 MNHEY, CDR2 SVGEGT. The CDR3 protein is CASTPGTGSSPLHF.